What follows are 30 T cell receptor beta chains derived from one specimen sequenced in a study of blood T cells in healthy people across ages. Primed by a sample-barcoded 5' primer and a J-beta primer mix, a second PCR proceeded for 7 to 11 cycles. TCRdb itself ran the 5' RACE reads through MiXCR, one entry per CDR3 protein. The data hold around 1.7 million distinct CDR3 sequences, with about 30% observed a single time. Sequenced input: blood. These receptor sequences come from a woman in her twenties or thirties in good health.

This clonotype has more than one count but fewer than ten. The chain combines TRBV5-1 with TRBJ2-1; possible D gene TRBD2, 5 bases. The CDR3 runs 15 residues. The V gene's germline CDR1 is SGHRS and CDR2 YFSETQ. V gave up 1 base and J gave up 8 bases, with 16 bases separating them. CDR3 nucleotide sequence: TGCGCCAGCAGCTTGCCCGAAAGCGGTGTGGATGAGCAGTTCTTC. This translates into CASSLPESGVDEQFF. The whole variable domain, remainder taken from reference TRBV5-1 and TRBJ2-1, is KAGVTQTPRYLIKTRGQQVTLSCSPISGHRSVSWYQQTPGQGLQFLFEYFSETQRNKGNFPGRFSGRQFSNSRSEMNVSTLELGDSALYLCASSLPESGVDEQFFGPGTRLTVL.

The CDR3, as DNA: TGTGCCAGCAGCCTAGGGGGACAGGTGTGGAATGAGCAGTACTTC. It yields the protein CASSLGGQVWNEQYF. The chain joins TRBV7-9 to TRBJ2-4, with TRBD1 matching 8 bases. In germline, CDR1 is SEHNR, CDR2 FQNEAQ (reference sequence). This CDR3 is built from 15 residues. V lost 5 bases, J lost 13 bases, and 16 bases stayed unmatched.

The CDR3 DNA reads TGTGCCAGCAGTGATCGGGGGTATAAGCCCCAGCATTTT. As protein: CASSDRGYKPQHF. The chain recombines TRBV2 with TRBJ1-5; possible D gene TRBD1, 5 bases. The CDR3 sequence is 13 residues long. Trimming removed 3 bases at V and 8 bases at J, with 11 bases between. The germline CDR1 and CDR2 sequences are SNHLY and FYNNEI.

This clonotype was recorded many times. This chain uses TRBV7-6 with TRBJ2-7, with D hard to call. The CDR3 has 14 amino acids. Germline V gene sequence: CDR1 SGHVS, CDR2 FNYEAQ. V lost 5 bases and J lost 1, with 12 bases in between. The CDR3 here is CASSRQTASYEQYF. Written as DNA, the CDR3 is TGTGCCAGCAGCCGGCAGACGGCTTCCTACGAGCAGTACTTC.

This clonotype was recorded at least ten times. The V call is TRBV9, the J call TRBJ2-7; perhaps TRBD2 as D (6 bases). Trimming left V 0 bases short and J 3 bases short, with 13 bases between. This CDR3 region has 15 residues. CDR1 is SGDLS and CDR2 is YYNGEE in the germline V gene. The CDR3 spells CASSVEEGPLYEQYF. DNA of the CDR3: TGTGCCAGCAGCGTAGAGGAGGGACCTCTCTACGAGCAGTACTTC.

Of note for this clonotype: An end of the junction differs from the germline gene, which may be a read error. The CDR3 sequence: CAVGGLAGNTYTQYF. The CDR3 DNA reads TGTGCCGTCGGGGGGCTAGCGGGGAACACATATACGCAGTATTTT. The V and J genes are TRBV24-1 and TRBJ2-3; TRBD2 agrees at 9 bases. The germline gives CDR1 KGHDR, CDR2 SFDVKD. The CDR3 totals 15 residues.

This clonotype was counted between two and nine times. This CDR3 is CATSAQAADTQYF. CDR3 DNA sequence: TGTGCCACCAGTGCCCAGGCAGCAGATACGCAGTATTTT. The V gene is TRBV24-1, the J gene TRBJ2-3; D is unresolved. V was pared by 5 bases and J by 4 bases, with 9 bases between. Germline V gives CDR1 KGHDR, CDR2 SFDVKD. This CDR3 spans 13 amino acids.

At least ten counts were recorded for this clonotype. This chain joins TRBV9 and TRBJ2-1, with 7 positions matching TRBD1. The length of the CDR3 is 15 residues. Germline loops: CDR1 SGDLS, CDR2 YYNGEE. The ends lost 3 bases at V and 4 bases at J; junction bases unmatched: 7. CDR3 sequence reads: CASSAGGQAYNEQFF. Written as DNA, the CDR3 is TGTGCCAGCAGCGCTGGAGGACAGGCGTACAATGAGCAGTTCTTC.

The chain links TRBV12-3 or TRBV12-4 to TRBJ1-2, with D maybe TRBD1 (5 bases). The CDR3 is 12 residues long. The germline V and J ends were trimmed by 11 bases and 7 bases, with 17 bases remaining between them. The CDR3 loop reads CAGTDTGTGYTF. The DNA for the CDR3 is TGTGCCGGCACCGACACCGGGACTGGCTACACCTTC.

This clonotype showed up just a few times. The chain links TRBV11-2 to TRBJ2-5; no reliable D call. CDR1 is SGHAT, CDR2 FQNNGV, per germline. V lost 0 bases and J 1 base, leaving 21 bases between the germline ends. The CDR3 loop spans 19 amino acids. CDR3 protein: CASSLDGTPWGSGQETQYF. The CDR3 nucleotides are TGTGCCAGCAGCTTAGACGGAACCCCGTGGGGTTCTGGCCAAGAGACCCAGTACTTC.

In this sample, this clonotype turned up many times. The chain combines TRBV10-3 with TRBJ2-7, with D unclear. The CDR3 runs to 15 residues. Germline lookup yields CDR1 ENHRY and CDR2 SYGVKD. Trimming removed 2 bases from V and 6 bases from J, with 17 bases in between. CDR3 protein: CAISEPLRQSSEQYF. The CDR3 coding sequence is TGTGCCATCAGTGAGCCTTTGAGGCAGTCCAGCGAGCAGTACTTC.

Comment on this clonotype: The junction departs from the called germline gene at one end, perhaps through a read error. The J gene is TRBJ1-2, the V gene TRBV7-9, with D unclear. Germline V gene data show CDR1 as SEHNR and CDR2 as FQNEAQ (reference sequence). The CDR3 spans 15 residues. CDR3 sequence reads: CASGLSQRVAYGYTF. The CDR3 region has the DNA TGTGCCAGCGGCTTATCGCAGAGAGTGGCCTATGGCTACACCTTC. Looking up the rest from reference TRBV7-9 and TRBJ1-2 gives the full variable domain: DTGVSQNPRHKITKRGQNVTFRCDPISEHNRLYWYRQTLGQGPEFLTYFQNEAQLEKSRLLSDRFSAERPKGSFSTLEIQRTEQGDSAMYLCASGLSQRVAYGYTFGSGTRLTVV.

The V gene is TRBV11-2, the J gene TRBJ2-3; a weak D match, TRBD2 (6 bases). The germline V gene has CDR1 SGHAT and CDR2 FQNNGV. Trimming shortened V by 3 bases and J by 0 bases, and 13 bases separated the two germline ends. The CDR3 totals 16 residues. CDR3 nucleotides: TGTGCCAGCAGCTTCGGGACTGTAACTAGCACAGATACGCAGTATTTT. This encodes CASSFGTVTSTDTQYF.

This clonotype was found many times. The CDR3 protein is CASRHGQAGPFEQYF. The CDR3 DNA reads TGTGCCAGCAGACATGGACAGGCGGGCCCTTTCGAGCAGTACTTC. This chain links TRBV12-3 or TRBV12-4 with TRBJ2-7; TRBD1 matches 7 bases. The V and J ends lost 6 bases and 6 bases, in that order; junction bases with no gene match: 14. There are 15 residues in the CDR3.

V and J are TRBV27 and TRBJ1-2; D unclear. This CDR3 is built from 13 residues. V shed 6 bases and J shed 3 bases, with 11 bases lying between them. Germline CDR1 is MNHEY and CDR2 is SMNVEV (reference sequence). CDR3 protein: CASRKAADYGYTF. The CDR3 DNA reads as TGTGCCAGCAGAAAGGCAGCCGACTATGGCTACACCTTC.

This clonotype was picked up one time. V and J are TRBV7-9 and TRBJ1-1; the match to TRBD1 covers 8 bases. Trimming at V came to 4 bases and at J to 6 bases, leaving 7 bases not matched to a gene. The CDR3 has 14 amino acids. The germline V gene has CDR1 SEHNR and CDR2 FQNEAQ (reference sequence). The CDR3 sequence is CASSSRQGRAEAFF. CDR3 DNA sequence: TGTGCCAGCAGCTCACGACAGGGGCGGGCTGAAGCTTTCTTT. Full variable domain (rest looked up from reference TRBV7-9 and TRBJ1-1): DTGVSQNPRHKITKRGQNVTFRCDPISEHNRLYWYRQTLGQGPEFLTYFQNEAQLEKSRLLSDRFSAERPKGSFSTLEIQRTEQGDSAMYLCASSSRQGRAEAFFGQGTRLTVV.

This clonotype was counted ten times or more. The rearrangement links TRBV20-1 to TRBJ2-7; D unclear. Germline V gene sequence: CDR1 DFQATT, CDR2 SNEGSKA (reference sequence). The CDR3 totals 11 residues. V was clipped by 5 bases and J by 5 bases, with 10 bases between them. The CDR3 DNA reads as TGCAGTGCTGACAAACGGGACGAGCAGTACTTC. Its translation: CSADKRDEQYF.

The rearrangement joins TRBV10-3 to TRBJ1-5; D is perhaps TRBD1 (5 bases). V was clipped by 3 bases and J by 4 bases, with 16 bases between them. CDR1 and CDR2 (germline): ENHRY, SYGVKD. CDR3 size: 16 residues. In DNA form, the CDR3 reads TGTGCCATCAGTGATTTAGGACGGGGGGAGAATCAGCCCCAGCATTTT. It yields the protein CAISDLGRGENQPQHF.

The table lists this clonotype with a few counts. The J gene is TRBJ1-5, the V gene TRBV6-5, with a tentative D call TRBD1 (5 bases). Germline V CDR1 and CDR2: MNHEY, SVGAGI. V was cut by 6 bases and J by 0 bases, with 15 bases left in between. The CDR3 is made up of 16 amino acids. This chain's CDR3 is CASRKLGAFSNQPQHF. CDR3 nucleotides: TGTGCCAGCAGGAAACTAGGGGCGTTTAGCAATCAGCCCCAGCATTTT.

There are many counts of this clonotype. The chain is built from TRBV12-3 or TRBV12-4 and TRBJ1-2; D perhaps matches TRBD1 (6 bases). V was clipped by 9 bases and J by 6 bases, with 17 bases between them. The CDR3 runs to 13 residues. In nucleotides, the CDR3 is TGTGCCAGTCTACCAACAGGGAGAGATGGCTACACCTTC. It encodes CASLPTGRDGYTF.

Comment on this clonotype: A junction boundary mismatches the germline segment, possibly from a read error. The chain combines TRBV6-5 with TRBJ1-4; 9 nucleotides line up with TRBD1. Germline assignment: CDR1 MNHEY and CDR2 SVGAGI. The CDR3 consists of 15 residues. The CDR3 DNA is TGTACCAGCAGTTACTCTACAGGGGGCAATGAAAAACTGTTTTTT. Its protein product is CTSSYSTGGNEKLFF.

This sequence joins TRBV12-3 or TRBV12-4 and TRBJ1-3; D remains unclear. Deletions cut 6 bases from V and 7 bases from J, with 13 bases between. CDR3 size: 13 residues. The CDR3 DNA reads TGTGCCAGCAGGACATTCCCCCCGAACACCATATATTTT. Residues: CASRTFPPNTIYF.

This clonotype was counted at least ten times. The chain joins TRBV6-1 to TRBJ2-7, with unresolved D. From germline, CDR1 is MNHNS and CDR2 SASEGT. V was clipped by 2 bases and J by 3 bases, with 5 bases between them. The CDR3 totals 12 residues. The chain's CDR3 is CASSENFYEQYF. CDR3 coding DNA: TGTGCCAGCAGTGAAAACTTCTACGAGCAGTACTTC.

Worth noting for this clonotype: Without the conserved terminal phenylalanine or tryptophan, this CDR3 likely stems from a read error. The chain is built from TRBV27 and TRBJ2-1; D unclear. Deletions cut 7 bases from V and 0 bases from J, with 10 bases between. Per germline, CDR1 MNHEY and CDR2 SMNVEV (reference sequence). The CDR3 is 14 amino acids. The CDR3, as DNA: TGTGCCAGCATGGTCAGAGTCTCCTACAATGAGCAGTTCGTC. Protein: CASMVRVSYNEQFV.

This clonotype has only a few counts. This chain's CDR3 is CSVEGYDSGVPEAFF. CDR3 nucleotide sequence: TGCAGCGTTGAGGGGTATGACAGCGGGGTCCCTGAAGCTTTCTTT. The chain employs TRBV29-1 and TRBJ1-1, with D perhaps TRBD1 (5 bases). CDR1 is SQVTM and CDR2 is ANQGSEA in the germline V gene. The CDR3 covers 15 residues. The V end lost 3 bases, the J end lost 6 bases, and 20 bases lay between the germline ends.

This chain connects TRBV7-2 to TRBJ2-1, with TRBD2 matching over 7 bases. The end of the DNA is better explained by TRBJ2-7, so the J call may be wrong. CDR3 length: 16 amino acids. Germline V CDR1 and CDR2: SGHTA, FQGNSA. The CDR3 sequence: CASSSLGRRAYNEQYF. The CDR3 nucleotides are TGTGCCAGCAGCTCGCTCGGGAGGAGGGCCTACAATGAGCAGTACTTC.

This clonotype has a handful of counts. The V gene is TRBV27, the J gene TRBJ2-1; 8 nucleotides align to TRBD2. CDR3 length: 15 residues. The V segment lost 8 bases and the J segment 1 base; nucleotides outside the gene matches: 7. Germline assignment: CDR1 MNHEY and CDR2 SMNVEV (reference sequence). The CDR3 DNA follows: TGTGCCAGCGGCGGGAGGTGGGATTCCTACAATGAGCAGTTCTTC. Translation gives CASGGRWDSYNEQFF.

The chain joins TRBV28 to TRBJ2-5; 9 bases agree with TRBD1. J lost 5 bases, V lost 3 bases, and 7 bases had no gene match. The CDR3 covers 15 residues. The germline gives CDR1 MDHEN, CDR2 SYDVKM. The CDR3 DNA reads TGTGCCAGCAGTTTGTTACAGGGGGCGATGGAGACCCAGTACTTC. Translation: CASSLLQGAMETQYF.

This clonotype came up many times. The germline gene is not matched at one end of the junction; a read error may be the cause. V gene TRBV5-1 combines with J gene TRBJ1-2; TRBD1 matches 7 bases. The CDR3 is made up of 13 amino acids. Per the germline V gene, CDR1 is SGHRS and CDR2 is YFSETQ. CDR3 bases: TGTGCCAGCAGTTTTGACAGGGACTATGGCTACACCTTC. Protein product: CASSFDRDYGYTF. Drawing the rest from reference TRBV5-1 and TRBJ1-2, the complete variable domain is KAGVTQTPRYLIKTRGQQVTLSCSPISGHRSVSWYQQTPGQGLQFLFEYFSETQRNKGNFPGRFSGRQFSNSRSEMNVSTLELGDSALYLCASSFDRDYGYTFGSGTRLTVV.

The table lists this clonotype with a few counts. This chain links TRBV6-5 with TRBJ2-7; D possibly corresponds to TRBD2 (6 bases). The end of the DNA fits TRBJ2-5 better, so the J call may be wrong. This CDR3 has 14 residues. CDR1 is MNHEY and CDR2 is SVGAGI in the germline V gene. In DNA form, the CDR3 reads TGTGCCAGCAGTCCCTCGGGGCTGGAGGGGACCCAGTACTTC. Its protein is CASSPSGLEGTQYF.